This T cell receptor beta chain was captured in a study of CD8 T cells in ankylosing spondylitis. Findings of the study overall: The study identified a TCR beta motif of seven or eight highly homologous variants that appeared characteristic of ankylosing spondylitis blood.

Germline values: CDR1 DFQATT, CDR2 SNEGSKA (reference sequence). The V gene lost 0 bases and the J gene lost 8 bases, with 22 bases spanning the gap. The CDR3 spans 16 residues. TCRdb re-called the 5' RACE reads through MiXCR, storing one row per CDR3 protein. Among some 840,000 distinct CDR3 sequences listed, about 12% were seen once. Comments on this clonotype: Its antigen remains unidentified.

The sample taken for sequencing was blood, either unsorted or a sorted T cell fraction (not recorded which). The source of this sequence is a male donor with ankylosing spondylitis. The rearrangement joins TRBV20-1 to TRBJ1-2; D perhaps matches TRBD1 (6 bases). CDR3 region: CSARDSYRAPERGYTF. CDR3 DNA sequence: TGCAGTGCTAGAGACTCCTACAGGGCCCCCGAGCGGGGCTACACCTTC.